Below, 14 T cell receptor beta chains from the same sample are listed, as sequenced in a study of blood T cell repertoires in COVID-19. TCRdb's copy holds only in-frame clones and misses some; the assay was immunoSEQ multiplex PCR. The sample contains about 40,000 clones, 86% of which appear only once. Source material: peripheral blood. These receptors originate from a man aged 50 to 59 in a cohort sampled during active COVID-19.

This chain uses TRBV5-5 with TRBJ2-7, with TRBD2 matching 14 bases. Looked up from germline, CDR1 is SGHKS and CDR2 is YYEKEE (reference sequence). V dropped 0 bases and J dropped 2; count of bases not matched to a gene: 1. The CDR3 is made up of 16 amino acids. CDR3 protein: CASSLVTSGRAYEQYV. The CDR3 bases are TGTGCCAGCAGCTTGGTGACTAGCGGGAGGGCCTACGAGCAGTACGTC.

The CDR3 DNA sequence: TGTGCCAGCAGTGAAACGGGGGGCGGGGCAGATACGCAGTATTTT. It is translated as CASSETGGGADTQYF. The chain links TRBV6-1 to TRBJ2-3; D may be TRBD2 (7 bases). Trimming shortened V by 2 bases and J by 4 bases, and 13 bases separated the two germline ends. The CDR3 sequence is 15 residues long. Germline V lookup: CDR1 MNHNS, CDR2 SASEGT.

The genes are TRBV12-5 and TRBJ1-1, with TRBD1 identical over 7 bases. The CDR3 consists of 15 residues. Germline CDR1 is LGHNT and CDR2 is FRNRAP. V gave up 1 base and J gave up 1 base; unmatched junction bases: 3. Written as DNA, the CDR3 is TGTGCTAGTGGTTTGGCTCGGGACAGGAACACTGAAGCTTTCTTT. Translated: CASGLARDRNTEAFF.

This chain links TRBV6-6 with TRBJ2-1, with TRBD2 matching over 10 bases. The junction had 2 bases not matched to a gene; V was cut back by 0 bases and J by 6 bases. This CDR3 is 15 amino acids long. Germline CDR1 is MNHNY and CDR2 is SVGAGI (reference sequence). CDR3 DNA sequence: TGTGCCAGCAGTTACTCTAGCGGGAGGCTCAATGAGCAGTTCTTC. It codes for CASSYSSGRLNEQFF.

This chain's CDR3 is CASSPQESGARTGELFF. Written as DNA, the CDR3 is TGTGCCAGCTCACCACAGGAGTCAGGGGCCCGCACCGGGGAGCTGTTTTTT. The rearrangement joins TRBV18 to TRBJ2-2, with D tentatively TRBD1 (6 bases). V was pared by 1 base and J by 4 bases, with 16 bases between. CDR1 is KGHSH and CDR2 is LQKENI in the germline V gene. The CDR3 contains 17 residues.

This chain connects TRBV4-1 to TRBJ2-3; tentatively, D is TRBD1 (6 bases). Trimming stripped 0 bases from V and 2 bases from J, with 15 bases between. Germline assignment: CDR1 MGHRA and CDR2 YSYEKL. This CDR3 comprises 17 residues. The CDR3 region is CASSQEWQGPPTDTQYF. In DNA form, the CDR3 reads TGCGCCAGCAGCCAAGAGTGGCAGGGGCCCCCCACAGATACGCAGTATTTT.

This chain joins TRBV7-9 and TRBJ2-1; maybe TRBD2 (5 bases). The CDR3 length is 16 residues. Germline V gene data show CDR1 as SEHNR and CDR2 as FQNEAQ (reference sequence). Trimming took off 6 bases at V and 0 bases at J, with 15 bases between the two ends. The CDR3: CASRPQSGFSYNEQFF. The CDR3, as DNA: TGTGCCAGCAGGCCCCAGAGCGGATTCTCCTACAATGAGCAGTTCTTC.

This sequence joins TRBV5-6 and TRBJ2-5; 10 nucleotides agree with TRBD2. This CDR3 has 14 amino acids. The trim removed 3 bases at V and 5 bases at J, leaving 4 bases unmatched. From germline, CDR1 is SGHDT and CDR2 YYEEEE. CDR3 sequence: CASSSLSGGETQYF. CDR3 in DNA: TGTGCCAGCAGCTCACTTAGCGGGGGGGAGACCCAGTACTTC.

A few counts support this clone. The V gene is TRBV7-2, the J gene TRBJ1-5, with D uncertain. Trimming cost V 3 bases and J 2 bases, with 5 bases left between them. CDR1 is SGHTA, CDR2 FQGNSA, per germline. The CDR3 contains 13 residues. In DNA, the CDR3 is TGTGCCAGCAGCTTGCGAGGCAATCAGCCCCAGCATTTT. Residues: CASSLRGNQPQHF. Full variable domain (missing parts from reference TRBV7-2 and TRBJ1-5): GAGVSQSPSNKVTEKGKDVELRCDPISGHTALYWYRQSLGQGLEFLIYFQGNSAPDKSGLPSDRFSAERTGGSVSTLTIQRTQQEDSAVYLCASSLRGNQPQHFGDGTRLSIL.

The sample holds one count of this clone. J is TRBJ2-1 and V is TRBV5-4, with 9 bases identical to TRBD2. This CDR3 is built from 17 residues. Looked up from germline, CDR1 is SGHNT and CDR2 is YYREEE (reference sequence). V was pared by 1 base and J by 0 bases, with 5 bases of the junction left unmatched. This CDR3 is CASSLLDSGSSYNEQFF. The DNA of the CDR3 is TGTGCCAGCAGCTTGTTGGATAGCGGGAGCTCCTACAATGAGCAGTTCTTC.

CDR3 sequence: CASSLNRAGELFF. CDR3 coding DNA: TGCGCCAGCAGCTTGAACAGGGCCGGGGAGCTGTTTTTT. The rearrangement joins TRBV5-1 to TRBJ2-2; possible D gene TRBD1, 6 bases. CDR3 size: 13 residues. The germline CDR1 and CDR2 sequences are SGHRS and YFSETQ. The V end was cut by 1 base, the J end by 6 bases, with 7 bases between.

This clone was counted between two and nine times. The chain couples TRBV3-1 (or the pseudogene TRBV3-2) to TRBJ2-2, with unresolved D. CDR1 is LGHDT and CDR2 is YNNKEL in the germline V gene (reference sequence). The V end was cut by 5 bases, the J end by 0 bases, with 19 bases between. This CDR3 spans 18 amino acids. CDR3: CASSVTLFGDPNTGELFF. The CDR3 nucleotides read TGTGCCAGCAGCGTTACCCTATTCGGAGATCCGAACACCGGGGAGCTGTTTTTT.

This chain connects TRBV5-4 to TRBJ2-5; D gene uncertain. The CDR3 spans 11 residues. V was shortened by 3 bases and J by 7 bases, with 7 bases between the two germline ends. Germline values: CDR1 SGHNT, CDR2 YYREEE (reference sequence). CDR3 sequence: CASSSGGTQYF. CDR3 coding DNA: TGTGCCAGCAGCTCCGGTGGGACCCAGTACTTC.

This clone appeared once. The J gene is TRBJ1-1, the V gene TRBV18; D may be TRBD1 (5 bases). The CDR3 has 15 amino acids. V was clipped by 0 bases and J by 3 bases, with 11 bases between them. The germline CDR1 and CDR2 sequences are KGHSH and LQKENI. For the CDR3, the DNA is TGTGCCAGCTCACCACCTGGGGGGTGGGACACTGAAGCTTTCTTT. Translation: CASSPPGGWDTEAFF.